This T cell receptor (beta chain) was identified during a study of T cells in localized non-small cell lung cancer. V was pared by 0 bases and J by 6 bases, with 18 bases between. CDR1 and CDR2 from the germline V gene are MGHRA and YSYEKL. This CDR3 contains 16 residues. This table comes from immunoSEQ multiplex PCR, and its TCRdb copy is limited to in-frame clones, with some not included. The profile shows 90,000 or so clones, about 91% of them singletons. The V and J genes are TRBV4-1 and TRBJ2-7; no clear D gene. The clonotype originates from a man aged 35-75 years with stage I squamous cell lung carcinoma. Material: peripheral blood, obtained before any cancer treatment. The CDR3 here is CASSQDRSLGWGEQYF. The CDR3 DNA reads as TGCGCCAGCAGCCAAGATCGGAGTTTAGGATGGGGCGAGCAGTACTTC.